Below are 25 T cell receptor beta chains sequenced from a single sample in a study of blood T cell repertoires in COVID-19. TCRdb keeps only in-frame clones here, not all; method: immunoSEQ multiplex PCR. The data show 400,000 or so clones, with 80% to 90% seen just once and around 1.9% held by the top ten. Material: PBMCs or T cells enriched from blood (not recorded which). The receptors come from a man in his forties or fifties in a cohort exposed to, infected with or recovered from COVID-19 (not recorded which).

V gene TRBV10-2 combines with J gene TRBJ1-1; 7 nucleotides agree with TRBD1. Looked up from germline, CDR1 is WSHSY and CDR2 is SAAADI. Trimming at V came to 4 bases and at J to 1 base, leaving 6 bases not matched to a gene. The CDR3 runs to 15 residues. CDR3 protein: CASSVGQVTNTEAFF. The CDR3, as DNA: TGCGCCAGCAGTGTCGGACAGGTAACGAACACTGAAGCTTTCTTT.

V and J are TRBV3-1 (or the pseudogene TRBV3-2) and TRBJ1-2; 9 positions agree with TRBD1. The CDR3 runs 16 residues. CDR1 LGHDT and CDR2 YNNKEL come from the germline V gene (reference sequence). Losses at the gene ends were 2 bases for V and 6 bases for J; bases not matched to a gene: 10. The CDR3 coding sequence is TGTGCCAGCAGCCAACCAATCTTGACAGGGGGAAATGGCTACACCTTC. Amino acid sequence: CASSQPILTGGNGYTF.

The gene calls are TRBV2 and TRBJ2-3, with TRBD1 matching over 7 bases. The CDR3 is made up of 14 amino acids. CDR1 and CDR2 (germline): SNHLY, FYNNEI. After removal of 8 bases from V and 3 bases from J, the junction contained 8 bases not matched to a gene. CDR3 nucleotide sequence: TGTGCCAGCTTAGCGTTACAGGGGACAGATACGCAGTATTTT. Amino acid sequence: CASLALQGTDTQYF.

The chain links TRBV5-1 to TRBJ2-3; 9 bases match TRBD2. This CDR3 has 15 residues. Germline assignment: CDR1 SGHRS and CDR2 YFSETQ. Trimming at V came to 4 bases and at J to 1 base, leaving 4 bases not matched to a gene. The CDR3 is CASSTRTSGTDTQYF. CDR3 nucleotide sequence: TGCGCCAGCAGCACTAGGACTAGCGGCACAGATACGCAGTATTTT.

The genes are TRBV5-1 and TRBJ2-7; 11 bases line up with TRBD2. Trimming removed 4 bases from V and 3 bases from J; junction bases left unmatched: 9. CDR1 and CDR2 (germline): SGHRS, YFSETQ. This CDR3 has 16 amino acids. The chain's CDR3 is CASSRLGSGRDYEQYF. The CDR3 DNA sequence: TGCGCCAGCAGCCGACTTGGTAGCGGGAGGGACTACGAGCAGTACTTC.

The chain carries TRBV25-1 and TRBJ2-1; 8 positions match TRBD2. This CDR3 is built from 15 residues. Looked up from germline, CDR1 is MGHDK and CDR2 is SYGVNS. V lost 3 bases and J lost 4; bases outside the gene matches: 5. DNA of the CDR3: TGTGCCAGCAGTGATGTTCTAGCGGGTTACAATGAGCAGTTCTTC. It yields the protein CASSDVLAGYNEQFF.

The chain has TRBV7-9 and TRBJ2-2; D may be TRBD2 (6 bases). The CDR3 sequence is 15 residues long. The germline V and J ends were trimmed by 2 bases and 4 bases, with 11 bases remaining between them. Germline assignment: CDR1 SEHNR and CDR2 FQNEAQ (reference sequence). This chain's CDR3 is CASSLLGGTTGELFF. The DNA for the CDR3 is TGTGCCAGCAGCTTACTCGGGGGAACCACCGGGGAGCTGTTTTTT.

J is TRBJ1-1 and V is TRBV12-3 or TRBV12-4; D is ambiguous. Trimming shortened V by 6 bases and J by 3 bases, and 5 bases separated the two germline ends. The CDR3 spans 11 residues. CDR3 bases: TGTGCCAGCAGCCTTTACACTGAAGCTTTCTTT. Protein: CASSLYTEAFF.

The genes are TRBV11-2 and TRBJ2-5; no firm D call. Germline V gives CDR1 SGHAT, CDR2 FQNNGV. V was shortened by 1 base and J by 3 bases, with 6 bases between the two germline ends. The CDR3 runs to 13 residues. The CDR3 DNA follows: TGTGCCAGCAGCTTAGGGGCAGAAGAGACCCAGTACTTC. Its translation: CASSLGAEETQYF.

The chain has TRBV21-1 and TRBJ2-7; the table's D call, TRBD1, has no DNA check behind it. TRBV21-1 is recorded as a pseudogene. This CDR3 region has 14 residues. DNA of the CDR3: TGTGCCAGCATCCGCCTAGACAGAGCCTACGAGCAGTACTTC. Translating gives CASIRLDRAYEQYF.

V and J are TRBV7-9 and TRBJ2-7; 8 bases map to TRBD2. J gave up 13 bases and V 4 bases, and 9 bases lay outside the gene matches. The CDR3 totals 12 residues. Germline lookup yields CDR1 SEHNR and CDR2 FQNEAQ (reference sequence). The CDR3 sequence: CASSWTAGLAYF. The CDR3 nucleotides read TGTGCCAGCAGCTGGACAGCCGGACTAGCATACTTC.

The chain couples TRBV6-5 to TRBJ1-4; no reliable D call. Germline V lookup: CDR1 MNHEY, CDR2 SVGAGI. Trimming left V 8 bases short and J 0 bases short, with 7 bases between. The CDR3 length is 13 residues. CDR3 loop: CASAGATNEKLFF. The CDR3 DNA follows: TGTGCCAGCGCGGGCGCAACTAATGAAAAACTGTTTTTT.

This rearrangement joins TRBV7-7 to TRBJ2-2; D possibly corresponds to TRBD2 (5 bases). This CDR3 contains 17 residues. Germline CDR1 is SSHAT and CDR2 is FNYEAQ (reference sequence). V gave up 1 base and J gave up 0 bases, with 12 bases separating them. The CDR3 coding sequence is TGTGCCAGCAGCTTAGGATCGGGGAGCGCGAACACCGGGGAGCTGTTTTTT. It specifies CASSLGSGSANTGELFF.

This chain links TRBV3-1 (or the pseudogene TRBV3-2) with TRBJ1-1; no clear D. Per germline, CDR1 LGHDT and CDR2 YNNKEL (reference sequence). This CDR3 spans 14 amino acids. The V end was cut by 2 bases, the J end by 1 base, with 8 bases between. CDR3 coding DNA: TGTGCCAGCAGCCAACTAGGAGGGAACACTGAAGCTTTCTTT. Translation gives CASSQLGGNTEAFF.

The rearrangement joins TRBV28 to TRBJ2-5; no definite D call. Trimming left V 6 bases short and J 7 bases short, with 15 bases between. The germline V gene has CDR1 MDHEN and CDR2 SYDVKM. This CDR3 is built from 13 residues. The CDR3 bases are TGTGCCAGCAGCCAAGACCGTCCGGGGACCCAGTACTTC. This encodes CASSQDRPGTQYF.

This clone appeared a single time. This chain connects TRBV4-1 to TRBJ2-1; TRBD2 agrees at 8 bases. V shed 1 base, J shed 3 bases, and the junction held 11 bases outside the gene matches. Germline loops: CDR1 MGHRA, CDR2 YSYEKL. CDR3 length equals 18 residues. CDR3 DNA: TGCGCCAGCAGCCAAGTAGCGGGAAGCTCGACCCTCTACAATGAGCAGTTCTTC. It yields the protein CASSQVAGSSTLYNEQFF.

CDR3 protein: CASSLGSGPYEQYF. CDR3 sequence (DNA): TGCGCCAGCAGCTTGGGGTCAGGTCCCTACGAGCAGTACTTC. This chain links TRBV5-1 with TRBJ2-7; D unresolved. The CDR3 length is 14 residues. Per the germline V gene, CDR1 is SGHRS and CDR2 is YFSETQ. V shed 0 bases and J shed 2 bases, with 9 bases lying between them. The variable domain in full, with the rest retrieved from reference TRBV5-1 and TRBJ2-7, is KAGVTQTPRYLIKTRGQQVTLSCSPISGHRSVSWYQQTPGQGLQFLFEYFSETQRNKGNFPGRFSGRQFSNSRSEMNVSTLELGDSALYLCASSLGSGPYEQYFGPGTRLTVT.

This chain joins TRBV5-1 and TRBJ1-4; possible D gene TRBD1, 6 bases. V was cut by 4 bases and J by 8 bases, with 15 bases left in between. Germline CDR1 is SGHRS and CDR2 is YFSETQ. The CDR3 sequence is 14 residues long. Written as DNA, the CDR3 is TGCGCCAGCAGCAAACAGGGATTTGGGGAAAAACTGTTTTTT. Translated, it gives CASSKQGFGEKLFF.

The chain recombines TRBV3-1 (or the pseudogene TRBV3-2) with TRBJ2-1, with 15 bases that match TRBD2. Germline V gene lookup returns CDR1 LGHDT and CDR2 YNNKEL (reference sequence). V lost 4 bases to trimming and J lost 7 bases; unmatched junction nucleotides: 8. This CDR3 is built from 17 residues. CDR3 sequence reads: CASSLGTSGRLGNEQFF. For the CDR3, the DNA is TGTGCCAGCAGCCTAGGGACTAGCGGGAGGCTGGGGAATGAGCAGTTCTTC.

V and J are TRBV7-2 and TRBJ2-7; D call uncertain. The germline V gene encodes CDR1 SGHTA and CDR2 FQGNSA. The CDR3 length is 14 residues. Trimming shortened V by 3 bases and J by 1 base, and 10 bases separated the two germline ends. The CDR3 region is CASSFPSVSYEQYF. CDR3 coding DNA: TGTGCCAGCAGCTTTCCTTCCGTGTCCTACGAGCAGTACTTC. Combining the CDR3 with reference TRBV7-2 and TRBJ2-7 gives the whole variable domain GAGVSQSPSNKVTEKGKDVELRCDPISGHTALYWYRQSLGQGLEFLIYFQGNSAPDKSGLPSDRFSAERTGGSVSTLTIQRTQQEDSAVYLCASSFPSVSYEQYFGPGTRLTVT.

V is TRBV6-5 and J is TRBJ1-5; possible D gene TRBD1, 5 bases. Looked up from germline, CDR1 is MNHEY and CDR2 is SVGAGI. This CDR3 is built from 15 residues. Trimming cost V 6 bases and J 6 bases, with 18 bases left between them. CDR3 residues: CASSDNQGTGQPQHF. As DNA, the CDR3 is TGTGCCAGCAGCGACAACCAAGGGACTGGTCAGCCCCAGCATTTT.

In DNA, the CDR3 is TGTGCCAGCAGCCAAGAGCCAGTCGGCACAGATACGCAGTATTTT. Amino acids: CASSQEPVGTDTQYF. V and J are TRBV4-2 and TRBJ2-3; D is unclear. V was pared by 0 bases and J by 1 base, with 8 bases between. Germline V gene data show CDR1 as LGHNA and CDR2 as YNFKEQ. The CDR3 spans 15 residues.

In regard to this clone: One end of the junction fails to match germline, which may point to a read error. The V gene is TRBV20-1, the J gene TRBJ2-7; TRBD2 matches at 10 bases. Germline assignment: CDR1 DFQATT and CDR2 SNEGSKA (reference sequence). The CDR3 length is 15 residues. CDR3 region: CSASTPSGSSHEQYF. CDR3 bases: TGCAGTGCCAGTACACCTAGCGGGAGCTCCCACGAGCAGTACTTC.

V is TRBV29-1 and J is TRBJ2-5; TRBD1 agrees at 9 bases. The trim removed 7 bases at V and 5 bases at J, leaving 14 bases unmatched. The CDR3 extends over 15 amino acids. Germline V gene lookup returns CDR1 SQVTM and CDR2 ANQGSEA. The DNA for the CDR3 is TGCAGCGCTTCTGGGACAGGGATGGGGCAGGAGACCCAGTACTTC. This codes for CSASGTGMGQETQYF.

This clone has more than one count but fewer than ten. The CDR3 DNA sequence: TGTGCCAGCAGTTTAATAGCTGCCTTAGGCTACACCTTC. Its translation: CASSLIAALGYTF. The chain joins TRBV28 to TRBJ1-2, with no clear D. Germline CDR1 reads MDHEN; CDR2 reads SYDVKM. The CDR3 spans 13 residues. V lost 2 bases and J lost 8, with 12 bases in between.